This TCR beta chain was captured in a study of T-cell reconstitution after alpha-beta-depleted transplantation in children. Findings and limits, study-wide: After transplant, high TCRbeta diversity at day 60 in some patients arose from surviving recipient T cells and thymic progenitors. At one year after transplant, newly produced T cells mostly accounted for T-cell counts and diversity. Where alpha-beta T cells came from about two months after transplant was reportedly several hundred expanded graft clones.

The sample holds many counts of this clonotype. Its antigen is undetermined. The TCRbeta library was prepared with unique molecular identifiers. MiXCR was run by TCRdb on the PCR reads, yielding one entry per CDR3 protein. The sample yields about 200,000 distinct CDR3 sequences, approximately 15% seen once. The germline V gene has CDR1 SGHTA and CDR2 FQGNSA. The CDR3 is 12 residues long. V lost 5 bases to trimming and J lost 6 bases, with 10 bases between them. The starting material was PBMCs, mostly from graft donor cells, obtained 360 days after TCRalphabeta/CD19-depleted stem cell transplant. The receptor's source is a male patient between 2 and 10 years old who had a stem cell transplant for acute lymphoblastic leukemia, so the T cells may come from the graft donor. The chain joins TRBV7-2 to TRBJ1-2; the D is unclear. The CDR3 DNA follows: TGTGCCAGCAGCCCCGGAGGGAATGGCTACACCTTC. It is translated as CASSPGGNGYTF.